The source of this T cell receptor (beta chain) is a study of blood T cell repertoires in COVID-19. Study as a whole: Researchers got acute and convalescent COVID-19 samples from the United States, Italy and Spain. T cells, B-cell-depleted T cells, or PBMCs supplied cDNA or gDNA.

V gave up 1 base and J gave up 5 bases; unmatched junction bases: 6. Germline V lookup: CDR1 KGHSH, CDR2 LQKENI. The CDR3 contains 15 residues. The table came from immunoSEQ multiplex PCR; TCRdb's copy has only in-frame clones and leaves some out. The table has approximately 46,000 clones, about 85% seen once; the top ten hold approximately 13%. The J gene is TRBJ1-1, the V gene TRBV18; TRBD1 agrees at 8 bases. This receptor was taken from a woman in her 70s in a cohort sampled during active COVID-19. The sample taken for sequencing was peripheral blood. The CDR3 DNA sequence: TGTGCCAGCTCACCACGTCGGCAGGGGGCTACTGAAGCTTTCTTT. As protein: CASSPRRQGATEAFF.